This is a list of T cell receptor beta chains from one sample in a study of T cells in Graves' hyperthyroidism and ophthalmopathy. In TCRdb, the multiplex PCR reads were re-called with MiXCR into one record per CDR3 protein. In the table there are about 680,000 distinct CDR3 sequences, 30% to 40% of which are singletons. Sequenced sample: blood. These receptors were obtained from a woman between 35 and 50 years old with Graves' hyperthyroidism. Both conserved end residues are part of each CDR3. The D gene is left open where the match is weak. Clone size is not always given. Where it is, it says once, few, many or a class for expanded clones.

DNA: TGTGCCAGCAGCTTTGCGGGTCCCCAGTACTTC; CDR3: CASSFAGPQYF; J: TRBJ2-5; size: once; V: TRBV7-8; D: -
DNA: TGTGCCAGCAGACCAACAGGGGTTCGAGCTTTCTTT; CDR3: CASRPTGVRAFF; J: TRBJ1-1; size: -; V: TRBV6-6; D: TRBD1
DNA: TGTGCCAGCAGTCTCCGACGGACTAGCAATCAGCCCCAGCATTTT; CDR3: CASSLRRTSNQPQHF; J: TRBJ1-5; size: few; V: TRBV6-2/TRBV6-3; D: -
DNA: TGTGCTAGCAGCTTAAATTCGCCCGGGACAGAGACCCAGTACTTC; CDR3: CASSLNSPGTETQYF; J: TRBJ2-5; size: many; V: TRBV7-7; D: -
DNA: TGTGCCAGCAGTTACTCGCCCAGCGTGAACACCGGGGAGCTGTTTTTT; CDR3: CASSYSPSVNTGELFF; J: TRBJ2-2; size: -; V: TRBV6-5; D: -
DNA: TGTGCCAGCAGTTACTCGAGTCCAGGACACTCTGGAAACACCATATATTTT; CDR3: CASSYSSPGHSGNTIYF; J: TRBJ1-3; size: -; V: TRBV6-5; D: -
DNA: TGTGCCAGCAGCTCGACAGCGACCTCTGGAAACACCATATATTTT; CDR3: CASSSTATSGNTIYF; J: TRBJ1-3; size: many; V: TRBV7-8; D: -
DNA: TGTGCCAGCAGCGGACGGACTAGCGGGGGGCCCGGGGAGCTGTTTTTT; CDR3: CASSGRTSGGPGELFF; J: TRBJ2-2; size: -; V: TRBV5-1; D: TRBD2
DNA: TGCGCCAGCAGCCAAGATTCGGGGGCTGGGGGCAATCAGCCCCAGCATTTT; CDR3: CASSQDSGAGGNQPQHF; J: TRBJ1-5; size: few; V: TRBV7-9; D: -
DNA: TGTGCCAGCAGCTTTCCTACAGGCGACCCCTATGGCTACACCTTC; CDR3: CASSFPTGDPYGYTF; J: TRBJ1-2; size: few; V: TRBV5-8; D: -
DNA: TGTGCCAGCAGTTACTCTCCCCCCTACGAGCAGTACTTC; CDR3: CASSYSPPYEQYF; J: TRBJ2-7; size: few; V: TRBV12-3/TRBV12-4; D: -
DNA: TGTGCTAGCAGCTTAGGAGCCGGGACGGATCGAAATGGCTACACCTTC; CDR3: CASSLGAGTDRNGYTF; J: TRBJ1-2; size: many; V: TRBV7-7; D: -
DNA: TGTGCCAGCAGTCAGGCAGCGGGAGCGGGCGACGAGCAGTACTTC; CDR3: CASSQAAGAGDEQYF; J: TRBJ2-7; size: many; V: TRBV7-9; D: TRBD2
DNA: TGTGCCACCACCCGGGACAGGGACCAAGAGACCCAGTACTTC; CDR3: CATTRDRDQETQYF; J: TRBJ2-5; size: -; V: TRBV10-3; D: TRBD1
DNA: TGTGCCATCAGTGAGTCTCGGGCGAATTCACCCCTCCACTTT; CDR3: CAISESRANSPLHF; J: TRBJ1-6; size: -; V: TRBV10-3; D: -
DNA: TGTGCCAGCAGCCCCCCTAGCGGGGTGGTGAAGGAGCAGTACTTC; CDR3: CASSPPSGVVKEQYF; J: TRBJ2-7; size: -; V: TRBV6-5; D: TRBD2
DNA: TGTGCCAGCAGTTACGGGACCAACTCTGGAAACACCATATATTTT; CDR3: CASSYGTNSGNTIYF; J: TRBJ1-3; size: -; V: TRBV6-5; D: -
DNA: TGTACCAGCAGTTACGGGGGGAACACTGAAGCTTTCTTT; CDR3: CTSSYGGNTEAFF; J: TRBJ1-1; size: few; V: TRBV6-5; D: -
DNA: TGTGCCGGCAGTTTTGGGCAAGGCCGGGGAAAACTGTTTTTT; CDR3: CAGSFGQGRGKLFF; J: TRBJ1-4; size: few; V: TRBV12-3/TRBV12-4; D: -
DNA: TGCAGTGCTAGAGACCAAGGACAGAGCTCCTACGAGCAGTACTTC; CDR3: CSARDQGQSSYEQYF; J: TRBJ2-7; size: -; V: TRBV20-1; D: -
DNA: TGTGCCAGCAGTTACTCGTTCGGTAGCGGGGAGACCCAGTACTTC; CDR3: CASSYSFGSGETQYF; J: TRBJ2-5; size: many; V: TRBV6-6; D: TRBD2
DNA: TGTGCCAGCAGTGGGCTCGGGACGGACCTCAATCAGCCCCAGCATTTT; CDR3: CASSGLGTDLNQPQHF; J: TRBJ1-5; size: -; V: TRBV2; D: -
DNA: TGTGCCAGCGCCCAGGGTAACTCTGGAAACACCATATATTTT; CDR3: CASAQGNSGNTIYF; J: TRBJ1-3; size: -; V: TRBV3-1; D: -
DNA: TGTGCCAGCACCTATGGGGGGGGATGGACCCAAGAGACCCAGTACTTC; CDR3: CASTYGGGWTQETQYF; J: TRBJ2-5; size: -; V: TRBV7-2; D: TRBD2
DNA: TGTGCCAGCAGCCGGGCCAATAGCGCCTCCTACGAGCAGTACTTC; CDR3: CASSRANSASYEQYF; J: TRBJ2-7; size: few; V: TRBV5-5; D: -
DNA: TGTGCCAGCTCCACAGCAAGCTACTATGGCTACACCTTC; CDR3: CASSTASYYGYTF; J: TRBJ1-2; size: few; V: TRBV28; D: -
DNA: TGTGCCAGCAGGATAGCGGGGGGGCCGGAGGAGCAGTACTTC; CDR3: CASRIAGGPEEQYF; J: TRBJ2-7; size: -; V: TRBV7-2; D: TRBD2
DNA: TGTGCCAGCAGCTTAGATCTGAGCGGGAGGGACACCGGGGAGCTGTTTTTT; CDR3: CASSLDLSGRDTGELFF; J: TRBJ2-2; size: -; V: TRBV11-2; D: TRBD2
DNA: TGTGCCAGCAGTTACGGCGATCGGGCTCCGGGGGAGACCCAGTACTTC; CDR3: CASSYGDRAPGETQYF; J: TRBJ2-5; size: few; V: TRBV6-6; D: -
DNA: TGTGCCAGCAGCTCTTCACAGCTTGAAGCTTTCTTT; CDR3: CASSSSQLEAFF; J: TRBJ1-1; size: -; V: TRBV7-2; D: -
DNA: TGTGCCAGCAGCCAACAGGGGTCGGTGGCCGGGGAGCTGTTTTTT; CDR3: CASSQQGSVAGELFF; J: TRBJ2-2; size: -; V: TRBV7-2; D: TRBD1
DNA: TGTGCCAGCACTCCAGGGGATTCACCCCTCCACTTT; CDR3: CASTPGDSPLHF; J: TRBJ1-6; size: many; V: TRBV2; D: -
DNA: TGCAGCGCAGGGGACATAGGCTCCTACAATGAGCAGTTCTTC; CDR3: CSAGDIGSYNEQFF; J: TRBJ2-1; size: once; V: TRBV20-1; D: -
DNA: TGTGCCAGCAGCCCACTTTCCACCGGGGAGCTGTTTTTT; CDR3: CASSPLSTGELFF; J: TRBJ2-2; size: -; V: TRBV5-6; D: -
DNA: TGCAGCGTTGATACAGGGACCGCCCTGGAAGAGACCCAGTACTTC; CDR3: CSVDTGTALEETQYF; J: TRBJ2-5; size: many; V: TRBV29-1; D: -
DNA: TGTGCCAGCTCCCCACCTGGGGGAAGCGGCGCTGAAGCTTTCTTT; CDR3: CASSPPGGSGAEAFF; J: TRBJ1-1; size: few; V: TRBV12-3/TRBV12-4; D: -
DNA: TGCAGTGCTAGCCGACTAGCGGGAGGCAACTACGAGCAGTACTTC; CDR3: CSASRLAGGNYEQYF; J: TRBJ2-7; size: many; V: TRBV20-1; D: TRBD2
DNA: TGTGCCAGCAGCTTTCTCAGGGTTGCGAACGAGCAGTACTTC; CDR3: CASSFLRVANEQYF; J: TRBJ2-7; size: -; V: TRBV5-6; D: -
DNA: TGCGCCAGCAGCCAAGATGCGGGGGGCTGGGGCTACACCTTC; CDR3: CASSQDAGGWGYTF; J: TRBJ1-2; size: -; V: TRBV11-3; D: -
DNA: TGTGCCAGCAGCTTAGGAACAGGGTTCTACACCTTC; CDR3: CASSLGTGFYTF; J: TRBJ1-2; size: -; V: TRBV7-2; D: -
DNA: TGTGCCAGCAGCTTAGAGAACAGGGCGGGTGAAGCTTTCTTT; CDR3: CASSLENRAGEAFF; J: TRBJ1-1; size: -; V: TRBV7-8; D: -
DNA: TGTGCCAGCAGCCCCATCGGGGGGGCAAACACCGAGCAGTACTTC; CDR3: CASSPIGGANTEQYF; J: TRBJ2-7; size: -; V: TRBV2; D: TRBD2
DNA: TGTGCCAGCAGCTTCCCCAGGGAAGTCAACGTCCTGACTTTC; CDR3: CASSFPREVNVLTF; J: TRBJ2-6; size: many; V: TRBV5-4; D: -
DNA: TGTGCCAGCAGCCCCCAGGGGTGGGGGGGCTTTTACGAGCAGTACTTC; CDR3: CASSPQGWGGFYEQYF; J: TRBJ2-7; size: -; V: TRBV7-9; D: -
DNA: TGCAGCGTTGCCGACACGACTAGCCTCTCCTACGAGCAGTACTTC; CDR3: CSVADTTSLSYEQYF; J: TRBJ2-7; size: once; V: TRBV29-1; D: TRBD2
DNA: TGTGCCAGCAGCCCCGGGACAGTCGTGCAGCCCCAGCATTTT; CDR3: CASSPGTVVQPQHF; J: TRBJ1-5; size: many; V: TRBV6-5; D: TRBD1
DNA: TGTGCCAGCAGTCAGCCCGGGACGGATCACCCCCTCCACTTT; CDR3: CASSQPGTDHPLHF; J: TRBJ1-6; size: many; V: TRBV6-5; D: -
DNA: TGTGTCAGCAGCTCTCCCGGGACAGGGGAAGAGACCCAGTACTTC; CDR3: CVSSSPGTGEETQYF; J: TRBJ2-5; size: -; V: TRBV7-2; D: TRBD1
DNA: TGTGCCACCAGCAGAAAAACTAGAGATACGCAGTATTTT; CDR3: CATSRKTRDTQYF; J: TRBJ2-3; size: -; V: TRBV15; D: -
DNA: TGTGCCAGCTCACCCCCGGGACAGGAGAACTATGGCTACACCTTC; CDR3: CASSPPGQENYGYTF; J: TRBJ1-2; size: once; V: TRBV7-2; D: TRBD1
DNA: TGTGCCTACGGATCGGGGCTAGCGGGAAGCAAAGAGACCCAGTACTTC; CDR3: CAYGSGLAGSKETQYF; J: TRBJ2-5; size: -; V: TRBV10-3; D: TRBD2
DNA: TGCAGTGCTGCGAAAACAGAGTTGGATACCATATATTTT; CDR3: CSAAKTELDTIYF; J: TRBJ1-3; size: many; V: TRBV20-1; D: -
DNA: TGTGCCAGTAGGTCCGGGGGTTTAAGCAATCAGCCCCAGCATTTT; CDR3: CASRSGGLSNQPQHF; J: TRBJ1-5; size: many; V: TRBV19; D: -